The source of this T cell receptor (beta chain) is a study of liver allograft versus peripheral blood T cells. Turning to the study itself: Peripheral blood of the recipients supplied T cell receptor repertoires that were compared with those in transplanted livers.

Germline V lookup: CDR1 SGHDT, CDR2 YYEEEE. The CDR3 is made up of 15 amino acids. With 4 bases removed from V and 0 bases from J, the gap between germline ends came to 8 bases. This clonotype ranks as medium-sized. In TCRdb, the reads were re-called with MiXCR into one record per CDR3 protein. The sample consists of 6,000 to 8,000 distinct CDR3 sequences, approximately 17% of them appearing once. The sequence was collected from a human patient who had a liver transplant. Some T cells here may be from the graft donor. The V gene is TRBV5-6, the J gene TRBJ2-6; D call uncertain. CDR3 amino acids: CASSVGSSGANVLTF. DNA for the CDR3: TGTGCCAGCAGCGTAGGATCCTCTGGGGCCAACGTCCTGACTTTC.